Below, 16 T cell receptor beta chains from the same sample are listed, as sequenced in a study of blood T cell repertoires in COVID-19. Clones were read by immunoSEQ multiplex PCR, and TCRdb kept only the in-frame ones, dropping some. The table records under 300,000 clones, over 80% of them present only once. Source material: peripheral blood. All receptors come from a woman aged 55-70 years with active or convalescent COVID-19.

The chain employs TRBV2 and TRBJ2-3, with 11 bases that match TRBD1. This CDR3 has 22 residues. The germline V gene encodes CDR1 SNHLY and CDR2 FYNNEI. Unmatched junction bases numbered 25, after V lost 5 bases and J lost 3 bases. The CDR3 region is CASSYPGQGGLYESGETDTQYF. In nucleotides, the CDR3 is TGTGCCAGCAGTTATCCGGGACAGGGGGGACTTTATGAAAGCGGGGAAACAGATACGCAGTATTTT.

The chain employs TRBV7-9 and TRBJ1-1; maybe TRBD1 (5 bases). The CDR3 contains 13 residues. Trimming removed 1 base at V and 3 bases at J, with 6 bases between. CDR1 SEHNR and CDR2 FQNEAQ come from the germline V gene (reference sequence). The CDR3 coding sequence is TGTGCCAGCAGCTTAGGACAGCACACTGAAGCTTTCTTT. It specifies CASSLGQHTEAFF.

The chain joins TRBV4-1 to TRBJ1-1; D uncertain. V shed 0 bases and J shed 9 bases, with 11 bases lying between them. Germline V gene data show CDR1 as MGHRA and CDR2 as YSYEKL. The CDR3 sequence is 13 residues long. The CDR3 coding sequence is TGCGCCAGCAGCCAAGATTTGCAGACAAAAGCTTTCTTT. Translated: CASSQDLQTKAFF.

The chain combines TRBV11-3 with TRBJ2-3; 7 nucleotides line up with TRBD2. Germline V CDR1 and CDR2: SGHNT, YENEEA. The CDR3 extends over 15 amino acids. Trimming removed 2 bases from V and 1 base from J; junction bases left unmatched: 3. CDR3 coding DNA: TGTGCCAGCAGCTTATGGCGGGAGCGCACAGATACGCAGTATTTT. It yields the protein CASSLWRERTDTQYF.

The chain recombines TRBV6-5 with TRBJ1-6; D might be TRBD1 (6 bases). Germline V CDR1 and CDR2: MNHEY, SVGAGI. Trimming removed 1 base from V and 5 bases from J, with 12 bases in between. The CDR3 has 16 amino acids. The CDR3 region has the DNA TGTGCCAGCAGTTACTTTAACACAGGGAATAATTCACCCCTCCACTTT. It yields the protein CASSYFNTGNNSPLHF.

The gene calls are TRBV4-1 and TRBJ2-7, with 12 bases matching TRBD2. Germline V lookup: CDR1 MGHRA, CDR2 YSYEKL. CDR3 length: 18 amino acids. Losses at the gene ends were 2 bases for V and 6 bases for J; bases not matched to a gene: 14. CDR3: CASSQPHLAGGPESEQYF. Here the CDR3 DNA reads TGCGCCAGCAGCCAACCCCACCTAGCGGGAGGGCCGGAGAGCGAGCAGTACTTC.

This clone has just one count. The V gene is TRBV25-1, the J gene TRBJ1-1; 9 bases agree with TRBD1. This CDR3 spans 13 amino acids. Germline CDR1 MGHDK, CDR2 SYGVNS. With V trimmed by 1 base and J by 12 bases, 6 bases remained unmatched. The CDR3 nucleotides are TGTGCCAGCAGTGAATCACCGGACAGGGGAACTTTCTTT. Protein sequence: CASSESPDRGTFF.

This clone has a single count. The rearrangement joins TRBV6-1 to TRBJ2-1; D uncertain. The length of the CDR3 is 13 residues. CDR1 is MNHNS and CDR2 is SASEGT in the germline V gene. V shed 2 bases and J shed 4 bases, with 6 bases lying between them. CDR3 residues: CASSELSYNEQFF. The DNA for the CDR3 is TGTGCCAGCAGTGAACTTAGTTACAATGAGCAGTTCTTC.

This sequence joins TRBV7-2 and TRBJ1-3; 12 bases line up with TRBD1. Germline lookup yields CDR1 SGHTA and CDR2 FQGNSA. With V trimmed by 5 bases and J by 6 bases, 8 bases remained unmatched. The CDR3 length is 16 residues. The CDR3: CASSQFGTGGLNTIYF. CDR3 nucleotide sequence: TGTGCCAGCAGCCAGTTCGGGACAGGGGGCCTAAACACCATATATTTT.

This sequence joins TRBV18 and TRBJ2-3; 9 positions match TRBD2. The trim removed 2 bases at V and 1 base at J, leaving 7 bases unmatched. The CDR3 is made up of 17 amino acids. Germline-derived CDR1 and CDR2 are KGHSH and LQKENI. DNA for the CDR3: TGTGCCAGCTCACCAGAAATAGCGGGAGACGGCACAGATACGCAGTATTTT. This gives the protein CASSPEIAGDGTDTQYF. Filled out from reference TRBV18 and TRBJ2-3, the complete variable domain reads NAGVMQNPRHLVRRRGQEARLRCSPMKGHSHVYWYRQLPEEGLKFMVYLQKENIIDESGMPKERFSAEFPKEGPSILRIQQVVRGDSAAYFCASSPEIAGDGTDTQYFGPGTRLTVL.

The V and J genes are TRBV30 and TRBJ2-2; 14 nucleotides line up with TRBD2. V lost 1 base to trimming and J lost 7 bases; unmatched junction nucleotides: 5. Per germline, CDR1 GTSNPN and CDR2 SVGIG (reference sequence). CDR3 length: 16 residues. The CDR3 sequence: CAWSGLAGGPGGELFF. CDR3 DNA sequence: TGTGCCTGGAGTGGACTAGCGGGAGGGCCCGGCGGGGAGCTGTTTTTT. The full variable domain, its missing parts supplied by reference TRBV30 and TRBJ2-2, is SQTIHQWPATLVQPVGSPLSLECTVEGTSNPNLYWYRQAAGRGLQLLFYSVGIGQISSEVPQNLSASRPQDRQFILSSKKLLLSDSGFYLCAWSGLAGGPGGELFFGEGSRLTVL.

The genes are TRBV6-2 or TRBV6-3 and TRBJ2-5; 14 bases align to TRBD2. Unmatched junction bases numbered 4, after V lost 2 bases and J lost 5 bases. Per germline, CDR1 MNHEY and CDR2 SVGEGT. The CDR3 has 16 residues. CDR3 region: CASSYPGLAGVETQYF. The CDR3 nucleotides read TGTGCCAGCAGTTACCCGGGACTAGCGGGAGTGGAGACCCAGTACTTC.

This clone was observed at least ten times. The V gene is TRBV6-1, the J gene TRBJ2-7, with 9 bases matching TRBD1. J lost 2 bases, V lost 1 base, and 3 bases had no gene match. This CDR3 contains 15 residues. The germline gives CDR1 MNHNS, CDR2 SASEGT. CDR3 bases: TGTGCCAGCAGTGAAGGGACAGGGGAGGCCTACGAGCAGTACGTC. It codes for CASSEGTGEAYEQYV.

The chain employs TRBV6-5 and TRBJ1-1, with a weak D call TRBD1 (5 bases). Trimming left V 0 bases short and J 1 base short, with 9 bases between. The CDR3 loop spans 15 amino acids. Germline CDR1 MNHEY, CDR2 SVGAGI. The CDR3 loop is CASSYSWQGNTEAFF. CDR3 sequence (DNA): TGTGCCAGCAGTTACTCGTGGCAGGGGAACACTGAAGCTTTCTTT.

The rearrangement joins TRBV7-8 to TRBJ1-5, with TRBD1 as a possible D gene (6 bases). The CDR3 spans 12 residues. Germline V gene lookup returns CDR1 SGHVS and CDR2 FQNEAQ. V lost 0 bases and J lost 16, with 13 bases in between. The CDR3 coding sequence is TGTGCCAGCAGCTTAGCCTCGCAGGGGTTACATTTT. Amino acids: CASSLASQGLHF. Complete variable domain (other parts from reference TRBV7-8 and TRBJ1-5): GAGVSQSPRYKVAKRGQDVALRCDPISGHVSLFWYQQALGQGPEFLTYFQNEAQLDKSGLPSDRFFAERPEGSVSTLKIQRTQQEDSAVYLCASSLASQGLHFGDGTRLSIL.

The chain recombines TRBV12-3 or TRBV12-4 with TRBJ1-3, with 7 bases lining up with TRBD1. V shed 8 bases and J 8 bases; nucleotides not matched to a gene: 6. The CDR3 loop spans 12 amino acids. CDR3 sequence reads: CASETGSDTIYF. The DNA of the CDR3 is TGTGCCAGCGAGACAGGGTCGGACACCATATATTTT.